Presented here are 22 T cell receptor beta chains from one specimen sequenced in a study of blood T cell repertoires in COVID-19. Measured with immunoSEQ multiplex PCR; TCRdb has only the in-frame clones, and not every one. Among approximately 440,000 clones listed, about nine tenths were seen once. Sequencing was carried out using PBMCs or T cells enriched from blood (not recorded which). The receptors derive from a woman younger than 35 who had recovered from COVID-19.

V is TRBV24-1 and J is TRBJ2-2, with TRBD1 identical over 8 bases. The germline V gene has CDR1 KGHDR and CDR2 SFDVKD. V gave up 8 bases and J gave up 4 bases; unmatched junction bases: 2. The CDR3 runs 13 residues. The CDR3, as DNA: TGTGCCACCACAGGGGGCCCCACCGGGGAGCTGTTTTTT. This sequence encodes CATTGGPTGELFF.

This chain uses TRBV2 with TRBJ1-4; D is unresolved. Trimming removed 5 bases at V and 2 bases at J, with 12 bases between. Germline V gives CDR1 SNHLY, CDR2 FYNNEI. This CDR3 spans 15 amino acids. DNA of the CDR3: TGTGCCAGCAGTTCATACGGAGGCACTAATGAAAAACTGTTTTTT. Its protein product is CASSSYGGTNEKLFF.

The chain recombines TRBV6-5 with TRBJ2-3; TRBD1 might be the D (6 bases). Germline V CDR1 and CDR2: MNHEY, SVGAGI. CDR3 length equals 14 residues. Trimming left V 5 bases short and J 4 bases short, with 13 bases between. The CDR3 coding sequence is TGTGCCAGCAGTCAGGGGTGGTCGGCAGATACGCAGTATTTT. Protein: CASSQGWSADTQYF.

This chain connects TRBV28 to TRBJ1-1; 9 bases agree with TRBD1. J was trimmed by 2 bases and V by 3 bases; bases with no gene match: 10. The CDR3 runs to 17 residues. CDR1 and CDR2 from the germline V gene are MDHEN and SYDVKM. CDR3 sequence (DNA): TGTGCCAGCAGTTTGGAACAGGGGGCGACTGGAAACACTGAAGCTTTCTTT. As protein: CASSLEQGATGNTEAFF. Complete variable domain (other parts from reference TRBV28 and TRBJ1-1): DVKVTQSSRYLVKRTGEKVFLECVQDMDHENMFWYRQDPGLGLRLIYFSYDVKMKEKGDIPEGYSVSREKKERFSLILESASTNQTSMYLCASSLEQGATGNTEAFFGQGTRLTVV.

The V call is TRBV7-2, the J call TRBJ1-2, with D possibly being TRBD1 (6 bases). This CDR3 is built from 14 residues. Germline V CDR1 and CDR2: SGHTA, FQGNSA. V was shortened by 1 base and J by 2 bases, with 8 bases between the two germline ends. The DNA of the CDR3 is TGTGCCAGCAGCTTAGGGACAGAGAACTATGGCTACACCTTC. As protein: CASSLGTENYGYTF.

The table lists this clone with a count of one. The chain carries TRBV6-5 and TRBJ2-1; 10 bases line up with TRBD2. With V trimmed by 7 bases and J by 5 bases, 8 bases remained unmatched. The CDR3 runs 15 residues. Per germline, CDR1 MNHEY and CDR2 SVGAGI. The CDR3 DNA is TGTGCCAGCACCCTCAGCGGGGGGGACCACAATGAGCAGTTCTTC. Translated, it gives CASTLSGGDHNEQFF.

V gene TRBV7-2 combines with J gene TRBJ2-4, with 7 bases aligning to TRBD2. This CDR3 region has 18 residues. Germline V gene lookup returns CDR1 SGHTA and CDR2 FQGNSA. Unmatched junction bases numbered 10, after V lost 1 base and J lost 1 base. The DNA of the CDR3 is TGTGCCAGCAGCTTAGAATCCGGAGCGGGGTCTGCCAAAAACATTCAGTACTTC. Its translation is CASSLESGAGSAKNIQYF.

The chain combines TRBV18 with TRBJ1-1; D remains ambiguous. The ends were cut back, 3 bases at V and 2 bases at J, with 10 bases in the middle. The length of the CDR3 is 14 residues. Germline CDR1 reads KGHSH; CDR2 reads LQKENI. The CDR3 sequence: CASSPPDSNTEAFF. DNA for the CDR3: TGTGCCAGCTCACCCCCGGACTCAAACACTGAAGCTTTCTTT.

The chain has TRBV11-3 and TRBJ2-1; D might be TRBD1 (6 bases). The CDR3 covers 12 residues. Trimming cost V 2 bases and J 9 bases, with 8 bases left between them. Germline V gene data show CDR1 as SGHNT and CDR2 as YENEEA. Written as DNA, the CDR3 is TGTGCCAGCAGCTTAAGGGGGAGTGAGCAGTTCTTC. It translates to CASSLRGSEQFF.

The rearrangement links TRBV7-2 to TRBJ2-5; tentatively, D is TRBD1 (5 bases). The CDR3 is made up of 14 amino acids. From germline, CDR1 is SGHTA and CDR2 FQGNSA. Deletions cut 5 bases from V and 7 bases from J, with 17 bases between. DNA of the CDR3: TGTGCCAGCAGCCTATTAGGGGTATTGGGGACCCAGTACTTC. This translates into CASSLLGVLGTQYF.

J is TRBJ1-5 and V is TRBV18; D is possibly TRBD1 (6 bases). CDR3 length: 15 residues. CDR1 and CDR2 (germline): KGHSH, LQKENI. V was clipped by 3 bases and J by 7 bases, with 16 bases between them. The CDR3 region has the DNA TGTGCCAGCTCACCGACGGCGAGGGGGACGCAGCCCCAGCATTTT. Amino acid sequence: CASSPTARGTQPQHF. The variable domain in full, completed from reference TRBV18 and TRBJ1-5, reads NAGVMQNPRHLVRRRGQEARLRCSPMKGHSHVYWYRQLPEEGLKFMVYLQKENIIDESGMPKERFSAEFPKEGPSILRIQQVVRGDSAAYFCASSPTARGTQPQHFGDGTRLSIL.

The rearrangement joins TRBV3-1 (or the pseudogene TRBV3-2) to TRBJ2-3; 9 positions agree with TRBD2. V lost 0 bases to trimming and J lost 0 bases; unmatched junction nucleotides: 10. This CDR3 region has 19 residues. Germline loops: CDR1 LGHDT, CDR2 YNNKEL (reference sequence). The CDR3 DNA reads as TGTGCCAGCAGCCAAGATTCCAGCGGGGGGTACCTCAGCACAGATACGCAGTATTTT. Its translation: CASSQDSSGGYLSTDTQYF.

The DNA for the CDR3 is TGCAGCGTTAGGTGGCTAGGATTAAACAATGAGCAGTTCTTC. Translation: CSVRWLGLNNEQFF. The genes are TRBV29-1 and TRBJ2-1; D call uncertain. Germline assignment: CDR1 SQVTM and CDR2 ANQGSEA. This CDR3 is 14 amino acids long. Deletions cut 5 bases from V and 5 bases from J, with 16 bases between.

The chain is built from TRBV7-2 and TRBJ2-7; 8 nucleotides align to TRBD1. V shed 6 bases and J 2 bases; nucleotides not matched to a gene: 3. Germline CDR1 and CDR2: SGHTA and FQGNSA. The CDR3 spans 13 residues. The CDR3 loop reads CASSWTGPYEQYF. The CDR3 DNA sequence: TGTGCCAGCAGTTGGACAGGGCCCTACGAGCAGTACTTC.

The rearrangement uses TRBV10-2 and TRBJ1-6; D is possibly TRBD1 (6 bases). Germline CDR1 reads WSHSY; CDR2 reads SAAADI. The length of the CDR3 is 17 residues. The V end lost 6 bases, the J end lost 6 bases, and 21 bases lay between the germline ends. In DNA form, the CDR3 reads TGCGCCAGCAGGCCTACCGGGACACTCACACCTAATTCACCCCTCCACTTT. It encodes CASRPTGTLTPNSPLHF.

The rearrangement uses TRBV12-5 and TRBJ2-1; 7 nucleotides align to TRBD2. Germline V gene lookup returns CDR1 LGHNT and CDR2 FRNRAP. The CDR3 is 13 residues long. The V segment lost 2 bases and the J segment 9 bases; nucleotides outside the gene matches: 4. The CDR3 DNA follows: TGTGCTAGTGGTTTGATCTGGGGGGGTGAGCAGTTCTTC. Encoded protein: CASGLIWGGEQFF.

This clone is a singleton in its sample. The chain joins TRBV5-6 to TRBJ2-3, with TRBD2 as a possible D gene (5 bases). The CDR3 spans 13 residues. Trimming removed 0 bases at V and 10 bases at J, with 12 bases between. CDR1 and CDR2 (germline): SGHDT, YYEEEE. The CDR3 DNA reads TGTGCCAGCAGCTTGGCCCCACTAGGGCCGCAGTATTTT. Translated, it gives CASSLAPLGPQYF.

The chain recombines TRBV3-1 (or the pseudogene TRBV3-2) with TRBJ1-6, with no clear D. Germline CDR1 is LGHDT and CDR2 is YNNKEL (reference sequence). V shed 5 bases and J shed 4 bases, with 21 bases lying between them. The CDR3 runs to 18 residues. CDR3 coding DNA: TGTGCCAGCAGCTCTACCGAGGGCTTCGGAATTTATAATTCACCCCTCCACTTT. It yields the protein CASSSTEGFGIYNSPLHF.

The J gene is TRBJ2-2, the V gene TRBV5-1; D remains unclear. The CDR3 totals 13 residues. Germline lookup yields CDR1 SGHRS and CDR2 YFSETQ. V lost 2 bases, J lost 4 bases, and 6 bases lay in between. CDR3 nucleotide sequence: TGCGCCAGCAGCTTCCCTTCCACCGGGGAGCTGTTTTTT. Encoded protein: CASSFPSTGELFF.

The V gene is TRBV29-1, the J gene TRBJ1-4; D uncertain. Germline V gene data show CDR1 as SQVTM and CDR2 as ANQGSEA. The CDR3 has 14 residues. Trimming took 7 bases from V and 0 from J, leaving 12 bases between them. CDR3 in amino acids: CSAYDTPTNEKLFF. CDR3 nucleotides: TGCAGCGCCTATGACACCCCAACTAATGAAAAACTGTTTTTT. Complete variable domain (other parts from reference TRBV29-1 and TRBJ1-4): SAVISQKPSRDICQRGTSLTIQCQVDSQVTMMFWYRQQPGQSLTLIATANQGSEATYESGFVIDKFPISRPNLTFSTLTVSNMSPEDSSIYLCSAYDTPTNEKLFFGSGTQLSVL.

The chain links TRBV5-1 to TRBJ2-1; 7 bases map to TRBD2. Trimming cost V 3 bases and J 14 bases; bases outside gene matches: 5. Germline CDR1 and CDR2: SGHRS and YFSETQ. This CDR3 region has 11 residues. CDR3 DNA: TGCGCCAGCAGCTCCGGGACTACTGAGTTCTTC. Its translation: CASSSGTTEFF.

The genes are TRBV7-9 and TRBJ2-7; D call uncertain. The V gene's germline CDR1 is SEHNR and CDR2 FQNEAQ (reference sequence). V was shortened by 3 bases and J by 3 bases, with 9 bases between the two germline ends. There are 13 residues in the CDR3. The CDR3 protein is CASSFAQFYEQYF. In nucleotides, the CDR3 is TGTGCCAGCAGCTTTGCCCAGTTCTACGAGCAGTACTTC.